This is a list of T cell receptor beta chains from one sample in a study of T cells in tumors after PD-1 blockade. Sequencing used immunoSEQ multiplex PCR; TCRdb keeps in-frame clones, though not all of them. The table records 32,000 or so clones, about three quarters of them present only once. The material sequenced was PBMCs, taken before anti-PD-1 treatment. The receptors here all came from a human donor with basal cell carcinoma. The conserved cysteine and the conserved F or W are not part of the CDR3 here. Clone size, where shown, is once, few, many, or a class for clones that have expanded.

size: .; J: TRBJ2-1; V: TRBV24-1; CDR3: ATSDLQGVNNEQF
size: .; J: TRBJ2-7; V: TRBV7-8; CDR3: ASSLVGRGTSYEQY
size: .; J: TRBJ2-1; V: TRBV2; CDR3: ASTPKGISYNEQF
size: .; J: TRBJ2-7; V: TRBV28; CDR3: ASSPLVRQGAGEQY
size: .; J: TRBJ1-2; V: TRBV19; CDR3: ASSGGQYDYT
size: .; J: TRBJ1-2; V: TRBV21-1; CDR3: ASSSKGERGYT
size: .; J: TRBJ2-6; V: TRBV6-5; CDR3: ASKDRAPNVLT
size: many; J: TRBJ2-7; V: TRBV6-5; CDR3: ASSPTTGSAHEQY
size: once; J: TRBJ2-6; V: TRBV6-1; CDR3: ASSDGDGRSGANVLT
size: many; J: TRBJ1-1; V: TRBV7-2; CDR3: ASSPPGQGSSGTEAF
size: .; J: TRBJ1-2; V: TRBV28; CDR3: ASSPVWGERKSGYT
size: .; J: TRBJ2-7; V: TRBV2; CDR3: ASSVYGIQY
size: .; J: TRBJ2-7; V: TRBV7-3; CDR3: ASSPGVAGGVSEQY
size: few; J: TRBJ2-7; V: TRBV5-1; CDR3: ASSLGTGLPVQAYEQY
size: .; J: TRBJ2-3; V: TRBV28; CDR3: ASSPRLLGTQY
size: .; J: TRBJ2-7; V: TRBV19; CDR3: ASREGAGSVYEQY
size: .; J: TRBJ1-6; V: TRBV9; CDR3: ASSLGPSSYNSPLH
size: few; J: TRBJ2-2; V: TRBV9; CDR3: ASSVQGTGELF
size: .; J: TRBJ1-2; V: TRBV4-3; CDR3: ASSQDAAGAGYGYT
size: .; J: TRBJ2-1; V: TRBV7-2; CDR3: ASSLVLGNDEQF
size: .; J: TRBJ2-3; V: TRBV29-1; CDR3: SVKGLAGTDTQY
size: .; J: TRBJ1-4; V: TRBV6-1; CDR3: ASSESVLARANEKLF
size: .; J: TRBJ1-3; V: TRBV7-2; CDR3: ASSLRGLSFSGNTIY
size: .; J: TRBJ2-7; V: TRBV6-6; CDR3: ASSYPAGQGAYEQY
size: .; J: TRBJ2-7; V: TRBV25-1; CDR3: ASAEFRLPYEQY
size: .; J: TRBJ2-1; V: TRBV11-3; CDR3: ASSLEGSSYNEQF
size: .; J: TRBJ1-4; V: TRBV5-1; CDR3: ASSLVAGDEKLF
size: .; J: TRBJ2-3; V: TRBV4-3; CDR3: ASSQESGLAGNTDTQY
size: medium-sized; J: TRBJ2-3; V: TRBV7-2; CDR3: ASSSTLPTDTQY
size: once; J: TRBJ2-5; V: TRBV7-9; CDR3: ASSRTGEETQY
size: once; J: TRBJ1-2; V: TRBV6-6; CDR3: ASNSVVDGYT
size: .; J: TRBJ1-1; V: TRBV3-1/TRBV3-2; CDR3: ASSLPGGRTEAF
size: once; J: TRBJ1-5; V: TRBV27; CDR3: ASSFGRGNQPQH
size: .; J: TRBJ2-3; V: TRBV5-1; CDR3: ASSLPPSGGGTDTQY
size: .; J: TRBJ1-4; V: TRBV4-3; CDR3: ASSQDGRGGGEKLF
size: .; J: TRBJ1-3; V: TRBV4-1; CDR3: ASSRGDRGGNTIY
size: once; J: TRBJ1-2; V: TRBV19; CDR3: ASRRTGDWYGYT
size: .; J: TRBJ2-1; V: TRBV5-4; CDR3: ASSLELLAEYNEQF
size: .; J: TRBJ2-2; V: TRBV7-9; CDR3: ASSLVVSTGELF
size: .; J: TRBJ1-5; V: TRBV9; CDR3: ASSVGSNQPQH
size: .; J: TRBJ2-6; V: TRBV16; CDR3: ASSQSGGANVLT
size: .; J: TRBJ2-1; V: TRBV7-9; CDR3: ASSFSGNEQF
size: .; J: TRBJ1-1; V: TRBV6-6; CDR3: ASSYGHRGQGTEAF
size: .; J: TRBJ2-5; V: TRBV30; CDR3: AWSPGGPQY
size: many; J: TRBJ2-3; V: TRBV4-3; CDR3: ASSQDRAPDTDTQY
size: .; J: TRBJ2-7; V: TRBV5-6; CDR3: ASSLPGAPYEQY
size: .; J: TRBJ2-3; V: TRBV7-2; CDR3: ASRRTGTDTQY
size: .; J: TRBJ1-1; V: TRBV30; CDR3: AWTLRTGVNTEAF
size: .; J: TRBJ2-3; V: TRBV19; CDR3: ASSLTASGNVDTQY
size: .; J: TRBJ2-1; V: TRBV10-3; CDR3: AISESEAGRGHEQF
size: .; J: TRBJ1-4; V: TRBV19; CDR3: ASSIQGKTEKLF
size: many; J: TRBJ1-1; V: TRBV16; CDR3: ASSQRWASEAF
size: .; J: TRBJ1-1; V: TRBV29-1; CDR3: SVGRGHTEAF
size: few; J: TRBJ1-1; V: TRBV2; CDR3: ASRGSRGGTEAF
size: once; J: TRBJ2-7; V: TRBV5-6; CDR3: ASSLGGFEQY
size: .; J: TRBJ2-1; V: TRBV9; CDR3: ASSGGLADYNEQF